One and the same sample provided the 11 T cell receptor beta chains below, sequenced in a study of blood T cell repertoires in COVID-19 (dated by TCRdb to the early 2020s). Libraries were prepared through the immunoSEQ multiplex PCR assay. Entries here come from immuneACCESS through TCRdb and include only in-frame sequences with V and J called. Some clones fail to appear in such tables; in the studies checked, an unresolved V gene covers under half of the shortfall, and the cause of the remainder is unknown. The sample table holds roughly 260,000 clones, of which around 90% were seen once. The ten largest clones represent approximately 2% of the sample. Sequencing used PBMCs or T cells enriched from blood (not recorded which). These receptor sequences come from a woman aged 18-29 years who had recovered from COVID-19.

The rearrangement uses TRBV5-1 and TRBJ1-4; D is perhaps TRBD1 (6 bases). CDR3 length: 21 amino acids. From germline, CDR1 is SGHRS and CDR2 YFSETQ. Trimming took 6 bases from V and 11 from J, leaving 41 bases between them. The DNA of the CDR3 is TGCGCCAGCATTCTCCCTTCACGAGACACAGGGCGGGGGGCGGTGGGCCCCAAACTGTTTTTT. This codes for CASILPSRDTGRGAVGPKLFF. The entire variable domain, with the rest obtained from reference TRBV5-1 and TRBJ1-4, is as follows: KAGVTQTPRYLIKTRGQQVTLSCSPISGHRSVSWYQQTPGQGLQFLFEYFSETQRNKGNFPGRFSGRQFSNSRSEMNVSTLELGDSALYLCASILPSRDTGRGAVGPKLFFGSGTQLSVL.

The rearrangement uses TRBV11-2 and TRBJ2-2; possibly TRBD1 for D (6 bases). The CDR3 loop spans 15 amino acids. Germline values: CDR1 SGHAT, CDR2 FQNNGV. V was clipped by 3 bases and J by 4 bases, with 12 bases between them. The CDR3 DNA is TGTGCCAGCAGCTTTCCGGACAGAGGCACCGGGGAGCTGTTTTTT. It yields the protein CASSFPDRGTGELFF.

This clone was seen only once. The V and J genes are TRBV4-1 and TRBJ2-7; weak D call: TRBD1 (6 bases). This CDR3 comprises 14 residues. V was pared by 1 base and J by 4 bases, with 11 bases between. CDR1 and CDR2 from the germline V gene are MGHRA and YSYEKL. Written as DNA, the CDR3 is TGCGCCAGCAGCCAAGTGGCAGGGGTGTACGAGCAGTACTTC. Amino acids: CASSQVAGVYEQYF.

CDR3 residues: CASSQDEDSLSNQPQHF. In DNA, the CDR3 is TGTGCCAGCAGCCAAGATGAAGACAGCTTGAGCAATCAGCCCCAGCATTTT. The gene calls are TRBV4-2 and TRBJ1-5, with D maybe TRBD1 (5 bases). Germline-derived CDR1 and CDR2 are LGHNA and YNFKEQ. The CDR3 is made up of 17 amino acids. The V end was cut by 0 bases, the J end by 1 base, with 13 bases between.

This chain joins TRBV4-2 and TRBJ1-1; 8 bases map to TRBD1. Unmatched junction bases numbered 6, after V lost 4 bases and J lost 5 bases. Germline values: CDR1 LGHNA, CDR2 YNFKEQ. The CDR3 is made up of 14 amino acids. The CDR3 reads CASSPPTGVTEAFF. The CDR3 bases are TGTGCCAGCAGCCCGCCGACAGGGGTGACTGAAGCTTTCTTT.

The CDR3, as DNA: TGCGCCAGCAGCTTGTACGGTAATGGCTACACCTTC. It translates to CASSLYGNGYTF. The rearrangement uses TRBV5-1 and TRBJ1-2, with D unresolved. CDR3 length equals 12 residues. The V gene lost 1 base and the J gene lost 6 bases, with 7 bases spanning the gap. From germline, CDR1 is SGHRS and CDR2 YFSETQ.

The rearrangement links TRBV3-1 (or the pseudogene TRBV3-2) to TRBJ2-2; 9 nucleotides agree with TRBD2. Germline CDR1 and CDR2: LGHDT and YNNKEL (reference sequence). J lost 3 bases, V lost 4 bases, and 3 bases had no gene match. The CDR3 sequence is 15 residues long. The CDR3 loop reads CASSRGGVYTGELFF. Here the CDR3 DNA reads TGTGCCAGCAGCCGCGGGGGGGTCTACACCGGGGAGCTGTTTTTT.

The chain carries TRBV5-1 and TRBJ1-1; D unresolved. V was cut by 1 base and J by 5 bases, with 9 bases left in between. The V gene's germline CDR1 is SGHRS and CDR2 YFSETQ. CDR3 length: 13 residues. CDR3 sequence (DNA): TGCGCCAGCAGCTTGATCTCTAGTACTGAAGCTTTCTTT. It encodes CASSLISSTEAFF.

The CDR3 loop is CASSLGAGNTIYF. CDR3 nucleotide sequence: TGCGCCAGCAGCTTGGGAGCGGGAAACACCATATATTTT. This chain uses TRBV5-1 with TRBJ1-3; D remains ambiguous. V was clipped by 0 bases and J by 4 bases, with 5 bases between them. The germline V gene encodes CDR1 SGHRS and CDR2 YFSETQ. The CDR3 spans 13 residues.

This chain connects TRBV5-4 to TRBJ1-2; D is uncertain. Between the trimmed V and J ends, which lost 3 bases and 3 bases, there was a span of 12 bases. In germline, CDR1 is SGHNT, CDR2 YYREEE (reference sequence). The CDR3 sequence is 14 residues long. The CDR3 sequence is CASSSAGFDYGYTF. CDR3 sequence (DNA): TGTGCCAGCAGCTCAGCGGGCTTCGACTATGGCTACACCTTC. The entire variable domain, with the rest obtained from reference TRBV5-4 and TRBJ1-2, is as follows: ETGVTQSPTHLIKTRGQQVTLRCSSQSGHNTVSWYQQALGQGPQFIFQYYREEENGRGNFPPRFSGLQFPNYSSELNVNALELDDSALYLCASSSAGFDYGYTFGSGTRLTVV.

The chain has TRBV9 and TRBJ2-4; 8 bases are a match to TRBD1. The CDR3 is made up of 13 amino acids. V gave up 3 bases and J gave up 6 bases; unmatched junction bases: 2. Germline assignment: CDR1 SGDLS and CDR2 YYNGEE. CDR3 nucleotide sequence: TGTGCCAGCAGCGGGACAGGGTTAAACATTCAGTACTTC. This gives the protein CASSGTGLNIQYF.